This TCR beta chain was sequenced in a study of cytomegalovirus exposure and HLA in healthy donors. Regarding the study as a whole: When the data were analyzed later, several of the most significant clusters appeared to be linked to common viral pathogens. More clonal expansion characterized HLA-associated TCR beta chains than equally common others in a later analysis.

The PCR used 60 Vbeta and 13 Jbeta primers. The repertoire was sequenced with immunoSEQ multiplex PCR; TCRdb's copy has only in-frame clones and lacks some. The profile shows approximately 40,000 clones, roughly 76% of them singletons. Donors consisted of healthy bone marrow donors. This clone was found a few times. The antigen remains undetermined. The CDR3 length is 14 residues. Trimming removed 5 bases from V and 4 bases from J; junction bases left unmatched: 7. Germline V gives CDR1 SEHNR, CDR2 FQNEAQ (reference sequence). The TCR sequence derives from a woman in her thirties or forties in good health and CMV-seronegative. This sequence joins TRBV7-9 and TRBJ1-2; 7 nucleotides agree with TRBD1. Sequenced: PBMCs. CDR3 residues: CASSTTGLSYGYTF. CDR3 DNA: TGTGCCAGCAGCACGACAGGGCTGTCCTATGGCTACACCTTC.